This T cell receptor (beta chain) appears in the sequencing data of a study of shared clonotypes between healthy human individuals. This table comes from immunoSEQ multiplex PCR, and its TCRdb copy is limited to in-frame clones, with some not included. The sample records some 1 million clones, 75% being singletons. Material for sequencing was memory CD4+ T cells sorted from blood. Subset noted: CD45RA-negative fraction. The TCR comes from a man between 18 and 35 years old in good health.

The CDR3 loop is CASSQRDRDRGVYNEKLFF. The CDR3 DNA sequence: TGCGCCAGCAGCCAGAGGGACCGGGACAGGGGGGTCTATAATGAAAAACTGTTTTTT. The genes are TRBV4-1 and TRBJ1-4; the match to TRBD1 covers 11 bases. CDR1 is MGHRA, CDR2 YSYEKL, per germline. CDR3 length: 19 amino acids. With 3 bases clipped from V and 4 bases from J, the junction kept 13 bases outside the gene matches.